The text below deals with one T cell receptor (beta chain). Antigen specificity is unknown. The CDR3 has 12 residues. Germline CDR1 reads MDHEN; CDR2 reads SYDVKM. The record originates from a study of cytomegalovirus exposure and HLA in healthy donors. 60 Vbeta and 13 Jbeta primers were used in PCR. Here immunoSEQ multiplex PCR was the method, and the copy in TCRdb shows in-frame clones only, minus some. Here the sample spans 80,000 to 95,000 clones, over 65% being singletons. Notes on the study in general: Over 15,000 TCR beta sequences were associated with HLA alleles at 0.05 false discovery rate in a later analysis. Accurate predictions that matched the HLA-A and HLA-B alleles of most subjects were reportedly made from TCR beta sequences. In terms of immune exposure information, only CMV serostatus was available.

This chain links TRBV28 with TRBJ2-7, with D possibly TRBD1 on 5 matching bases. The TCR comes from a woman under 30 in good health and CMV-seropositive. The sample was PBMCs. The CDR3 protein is CAIKGPGHEQYF. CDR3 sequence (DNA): TGTGCTATCAAGGGGCCCGGCCACGAGCAGTACTTC.